A single sample is the source of the 28 T cell receptor beta chains below, sequenced in a study of a mutant IDH1 vaccine in newly diagnosed glioma. These receptors' targets are unknown. Produced via immunoSEQ multiplex PCR; TCRdb's table is partial and in-frame only. The sample contains 30,000 to 40,000 clones, approximately 50% of which appear only once. The time point: week 5, during vaccination. In the vaccine, a single dose held 300 ug of the mutant IDH1 20-mer peptide, along with topical imiquimod. Sequenced here: PBMCs, sampled from a glioma patient whose treatment included an IDH1 peptide vaccine. These receptors all come from a woman under 30 with glioma.

This clone was seen a few times. This chain connects TRBV18 to TRBJ1-1; no firm D call. This CDR3 region has 13 residues. V was shortened by 3 bases and J by 1 base, with 6 bases between the two germline ends. CDR1 and CDR2 from the germline V gene are KGHSH and LQKENI. The CDR3 DNA sequence: TGTGCCAGCTCACCGATCGGGAACACTGAAGCTTTCTTT. It codes for CASSPIGNTEAFF.

The CDR3 DNA follows: TGCGCCAGCAGCTTGGTCAGCACAGATACGCAGTATTTT. It yields the protein CASSLVSTDTQYF. This rearrangement joins TRBV5-1 to TRBJ2-3; no definite D call. Germline V lookup: CDR1 SGHRS, CDR2 YFSETQ. V was trimmed by 0 bases and J by 0 bases, leaving 2 bases between them. The CDR3 length is 13 residues.

V is TRBV4-3 and J is TRBJ2-1; 7 bases agree with TRBD2. Trimming cost V 5 bases and J 4 bases; bases outside gene matches: 5. The CDR3 covers 14 residues. Germline V lookup: CDR1 LGHNA, CDR2 YSLEER. In DNA, the CDR3 is TGCGCCAGCAGCAAAAGGGGAGGGTACAATGAGCAGTTCTTC. Protein: CASSKRGGYNEQFF.

This sequence joins TRBV18 and TRBJ1-5; perhaps TRBD1 as D (6 bases). The germline V and J ends were trimmed by 6 bases and 6 bases, with 18 bases remaining between them. The CDR3 totals 15 residues. Germline CDR1 reads KGHSH; CDR2 reads LQKENI. CDR3 DNA: TGTGCCAGCTCCACTGGAGGACAGCAAGTTCAGCCCCAGCATTTT. This encodes CASSTGGQQVQPQHF.

J is TRBJ1-4 and V is TRBV12-5; possibly TRBD1 for D (6 bases). Trimming removed 3 bases at V and 6 bases at J, with 17 bases between. The CDR3 totals 16 residues. Germline V CDR1 and CDR2: LGHNT, FRNRAP. For the CDR3, the DNA is TGTGCTAGTGGTTTCCTTTCACAGGGCCGGGATGAAAAACTGTTTTTT. Translation: CASGFLSQGRDEKLFF.

The chain combines TRBV7-9 with TRBJ2-2, with TRBD1 identical over 7 bases. Germline assignment: CDR1 SEHNR and CDR2 FQNEAQ (reference sequence). The J segment lost 7 bases and the V segment lost 1 base, leaving 6 bases of the junction unmatched. The CDR3 length is 15 residues. The CDR3 coding sequence is TGTGCCAGCAGCTTAGAAGGGGGCCGCTTCGGGGAGCTGTTTTTT. This gives the protein CASSLEGGRFGELFF.

This clone was seen only once. The rearrangement links TRBV7-2 to TRBJ2-1; TRBD2 matches 8 bases. Germline V gene data show CDR1 as SGHTA and CDR2 as FQGNSA. V was pared by 1 base and J by 6 bases, with 8 bases of the junction left unmatched. This CDR3 is 16 amino acids long. As DNA, the CDR3 is TGTGCCAGCAGCTTAGAGGGGACTAGTGTAGGCAATGAGCAGTTCTTC. Its translation: CASSLEGTSVGNEQFF.

The chain is built from TRBV5-1 and TRBJ2-7, with no clear D. Between the trimmed V and J ends, which lost 0 bases and 6 bases, there was a span of 4 bases. The CDR3 has 11 amino acids. The germline V gene encodes CDR1 SGHRS and CDR2 YFSETQ. CDR3 loop: CASSLGGEQYF. CDR3 nucleotide sequence: TGCGCCAGCAGCTTGGGGGGCGAGCAGTACTTC.

V gene TRBV9 combines with J gene TRBJ2-7, with D possibly matching TRBD1 (8 bases). This CDR3 is built from 16 residues. Germline V gene lookup returns CDR1 SGDLS and CDR2 YYNGEE. Trimming cost V 4 bases and J 4 bases, with 21 bases left between them. This chain's CDR3 is CASSQGAGAGSYEQYF. The DNA of the CDR3 is TGTGCCAGCAGCCAGGGGGCGGGAGCGGGGTCGTACGAGCAGTACTTC.

The gene calls are TRBV9 and TRBJ2-2; TRBD2 is a possible D gene (6 bases). V shed 1 base and J shed 6 bases, with 19 bases lying between them. The CDR3 totals 17 residues. The germline CDR1 and CDR2 sequences are SGDLS and YYNGEE. DNA for the CDR3: TGTGCCAGCAGCGTATTGGCGGGACGTGATGTACCCGGGGAGCTGTTTTTT. As protein: CASSVLAGRDVPGELFF.

The rearrangement uses TRBV6-5 and TRBJ2-2; the match to TRBD2 covers 10 bases. After removal of 2 bases from V and 6 bases from J, the junction contained 6 bases not matched to a gene. The CDR3 runs 16 residues. Germline values: CDR1 MNHEY, CDR2 SVGAGI. The CDR3 spells CASSYNLAGDAGELFF. For the CDR3, the DNA is TGTGCCAGCAGTTACAATCTAGCGGGAGACGCCGGGGAGCTGTTTTTT.

V and J are TRBV19 and TRBJ2-2, with TRBD1 identical over 8 bases. The CDR3 is 15 residues long. V lost 6 bases, J lost 5 bases, and 8 bases stayed unmatched. The germline gives CDR1 LNHDA, CDR2 SQIVND (reference sequence). CDR3 in amino acids: CASSQGAIPTGELFF. The CDR3 nucleotides are TGTGCCAGTAGCCAGGGGGCGATCCCAACCGGGGAGCTGTTTTTT. Variable domain in full (rest from reference TRBV19 and TRBJ2-2): DGGITQSPKYLFRKEGQNVTLSCEQNLNHDAMYWYRQDPGQGLRLIYYSQIVNDFQKGDIAEGYSVSREKKESFPLTVTSAQKNPTAFYLCASSQGAIPTGELFFGEGSRLTVL.

The gene calls are TRBV15 and TRBJ2-2; weak D call: TRBD2 (6 bases). V lost 1 base, J lost 5 bases, and 14 bases lay in between. Germline CDR1 is LNHNV and CDR2 is YYDKDF (reference sequence). CDR3 length: 16 residues. CDR3 loop: CATSRGGLSTTGELFF. In DNA, the CDR3 is TGTGCCACCAGCAGAGGGGGACTTTCCACGACCGGGGAGCTGTTTTTT.

V gene TRBV4-2 combines with J gene TRBJ2-1, with D perhaps being TRBD1 or TRBD2 (5 bases each). The CDR3 runs to 11 residues. The V and J ends lost 8 bases and 8 bases respectively, with 10 bases between them. Per the germline V gene, CDR1 is LGHNA and CDR2 is YNFKEQ. The CDR3: CASGTSDEQFF. In DNA form, the CDR3 reads TGTGCCAGCGGGACGTCCGATGAGCAGTTCTTC.

The chain uses TRBV7-9 and TRBJ1-4, with 8 bases matching TRBD1. V trimming: 5 bases; J trimming: 8 bases; junction bases outside the gene matches: 4. The CDR3 has 13 residues. CDR1 and CDR2 (germline): SEHNR, FQNEAQ (reference sequence). The CDR3 sequence: CASSQGTGEKLFF. In DNA, the CDR3 is TGTGCCAGCAGCCAAGGGACAGGCGAAAAACTGTTTTTT.

Only a few counts were recorded for this clone. The chain couples TRBV5-6 to TRBJ2-6; 8 bases fit TRBD1. The CDR3 extends over 14 amino acids. V dropped 5 bases and J dropped 4; count of bases not matched to a gene: 2. Germline CDR1 SGHDT, CDR2 YYEEEE. In nucleotides, the CDR3 is TGTGCCAGCAGGCAGGGGGCCGGGGCCAACGTCCTGACTTTC. This translates into CASRQGAGANVLTF. Full variable domain (remainder filled in from reference TRBV5-6 and TRBJ2-6): DAGVTQSPTHLIKTRGQQVTLRCSPKSGHDTVSWYQQALGQGPQFIFQYYEEEERQRGNFPDRFSGHQFPNYSSELNVNALLLGDSALYLCASRQGAGANVLTFGAGSRLTVL.

V is TRBV6-5 and J is TRBJ1-2; 8 bases align to TRBD1. Per germline, CDR1 MNHEY and CDR2 SVGAGI. The CDR3 is 15 amino acids. After removal of 0 bases from V and 7 bases from J, the junction contained 7 bases not matched to a gene. CDR3 protein: CASSYSKAGGTGYTF. The CDR3, as DNA: TGTGCCAGCAGTTACTCGAAGGCAGGGGGCACTGGCTACACCTTC.

This clone was recorded a few times. The genes are TRBV12-5 and TRBJ1-6; D unresolved. Looked up from germline, CDR1 is LGHNT and CDR2 is FRNRAP. CDR3 length: 14 amino acids. The germline V and J ends were trimmed by 3 bases and 10 bases, with 13 bases remaining between them. CDR3 DNA sequence: TGTGCTAGTGGTTTCCTGGACGATTTGTCACCCCTCCACTTT. This codes for CASGFLDDLSPLHF.

The V call is TRBV15, the J call TRBJ2-5; possible D gene TRBD2, 6 bases. The germline V gene encodes CDR1 LNHNV and CDR2 YYDKDF (reference sequence). V was cut by 0 bases and J by 2 bases, with 10 bases left in between. The CDR3 has 15 residues. The chain's CDR3 is CATSRDLREQETQYF. DNA of the CDR3: TGTGCCACCAGCAGAGATCTGCGGGAACAAGAGACCCAGTACTTC.

The CDR3 spells CASSVGLYGYTF. The CDR3 DNA is TGTGCCAGCAGCGTTGGGCTATATGGCTACACCTTC. The chain combines TRBV2 with TRBJ1-2; D gene unclear. The CDR3 consists of 12 residues. Trimming cost V 6 bases and J 5 bases, with 10 bases left between them. CDR1 SNHLY and CDR2 FYNNEI come from the germline V gene.

This clone was seen only a few times. The chain joins TRBV20-1 to TRBJ1-4; no reliable D call. The CDR3 is made up of 11 amino acids. V lost 0 bases to trimming and J lost 7 bases, with 3 bases between them. The V gene's germline CDR1 is DFQATT and CDR2 SNEGSKA (reference sequence). The CDR3 loop reads CSARDLEKLFF. CDR3 bases: TGCAGTGCTAGAGATCTTGAAAAACTGTTTTTT.

In its sample, this clone was seen a few times. J is TRBJ1-1 and V is TRBV19, with D possibly being TRBD1 (5 bases). The germline CDR1 and CDR2 sequences are LNHDA and SQIVND (reference sequence). Between the trimmed V and J ends, which lost 3 bases and 1 base, there was a span of 6 bases. CDR3 length: 13 amino acids. CDR3 coding DNA: TGTGCCAGTAGTATCACAGGGAACACTGAAGCTTTCTTT. It specifies CASSITGNTEAFF. The full variable domain, completed using reference TRBV19 and TRBJ1-1, is DGGITQSPKYLFRKEGQNVTLSCEQNLNHDAMYWYRQDPGQGLRLIYYSQIVNDFQKGDIAEGYSVSREKKESFPLTVTSAQKNPTAFYLCASSITGNTEAFFGQGTRLTVV.

The chain uses TRBV27 and TRBJ2-7; 13 positions agree with TRBD2. After removal of 5 bases from V and 3 bases from J, the junction contained 19 bases not matched to a gene. This CDR3 contains 20 residues. Germline V gives CDR1 MNHEY, CDR2 SMNVEV (reference sequence). The chain's CDR3 is CASSNETTSGRFSLGYEQYF. The CDR3, as DNA: TGTGCCAGCAGTAACGAAACGACTAGCGGGAGGTTCTCCTTGGGCTACGAGCAGTACTTC.

V gene TRBV19 combines with J gene TRBJ2-1; 7 bases agree with TRBD2. The CDR3 has 16 residues. CDR1 is LNHDA and CDR2 is SQIVND in the germline V gene (reference sequence). Unmatched junction bases numbered 4, after V lost 0 bases and J lost 2 bases. DNA for the CDR3: TGTGCCAGTAGTATAGAGGGCGGGAGTGCCTACAATGAGCAGTTCTTC. Translating it yields CASSIEGGSAYNEQFF.

The chain recombines TRBV7-9 with TRBJ2-2, with 13 bases that match TRBD2. The germline V gene has CDR1 SEHNR and CDR2 FQNEAQ (reference sequence). J lost 6 bases, V lost 5 bases, and 9 bases had no gene match. The CDR3 spans 17 residues. CDR3 in amino acids: CASSPGLAGVGSGELFF. The CDR3 region has the DNA TGTGCCAGCAGCCCAGGACTAGCGGGAGTGGGGTCCGGGGAGCTGTTTTTT.

This chain uses TRBV19 with TRBJ1-1; 8 positions match TRBD1. The CDR3 covers 14 residues. CDR1 is LNHDA, CDR2 SQIVND, per germline (reference sequence). Unmatched junction bases numbered 9, after V lost 7 bases and J lost 5 bases. The CDR3 here is CASIRQGALTEAFF. The CDR3 nucleotides are TGTGCCAGTATAAGGCAGGGGGCGTTGACTGAAGCTTTCTTT. The entire variable domain, with the rest obtained from reference TRBV19 and TRBJ1-1, is as follows: DGGITQSPKYLFRKEGQNVTLSCEQNLNHDAMYWYRQDPGQGLRLIYYSQIVNDFQKGDIAEGYSVSREKKESFPLTVTSAQKNPTAFYLCASIRQGALTEAFFGQGTRLTVV.

The chain is built from TRBV18 and TRBJ2-5, with no clear D. V dropped 3 bases and J dropped 2 bases, with 7 bases sitting between them. Germline-derived CDR1 and CDR2 are KGHSH and LQKENI. The CDR3 sequence is 13 residues long. The CDR3 nucleotides are TGTGCCAGCTCACCGACGTTACAAGAGACCCAGTACTTC. Residues: CASSPTLQETQYF.

This chain uses TRBV10-3 with TRBJ2-2, with D uncertain. In germline, CDR1 is ENHRY, CDR2 SYGVKD. This CDR3 is 17 amino acids long. V was shortened by 8 bases and J by 1 base, with 20 bases between the two germline ends. CDR3 region: CAIQVLYRVRNTGELFF. CDR3 DNA sequence: TGTGCCATCCAGGTTCTATACCGGGTACGGAACACCGGGGAGCTGTTTTTT.